This T cell receptor (beta chain) was sequenced in a study of T cells after yellow fever vaccination (dated by TCRdb to the late 2010s). In the study overall: The SMART-Seq v4 Ultra Low Input RNA kit was used to prepare libraries from fractions with low cell numbers. The cohort comprised two healthy male donors, one aged 18 to 29 and one aged 30 to 39 years. Blood samples were taken at several timepoints before and after primary and secondary immunization, and bulk PBMC replicates and cell subsets were isolated. Bulk TCR alpha and beta repertoires were sequenced longitudinally to track T-cell clones before and after primary and booster YFV17D yellow fever vaccination.

This clonotype was seen ten or more times. What this receptor recognizes is not known. The input lacks base qualities; no much larger clone sits a single base away. Study-wide findings and limitations: FACS-sorted repertoires could contain abundant contaminating clonotypes from the bulk population, so computational filtering was required. Compared with the primary T-cell response, the secondary T-cell response was weaker but faster, peaking on day 5 rather than day 15. After the booster, most clones that had expanded after primary vaccination were detected again (around 96% of CD4 and around nine tenths of CD8), suggesting broad maintenance of memory. A small share of clonotypes was detected in both CD4 and CD8 compartments, with the overlap likely arising from convergent recombination. Only a couple of donors were included in the study, so the extent to which the findings can be generalized is limited.

TCRdb lists the instrument as Illumina NovaSeq 6000. Synthesis of TCR cDNA relied on 5'RACE template switching, a step that introduced a universal primer site along with unique molecular identifiers. cDNA synthesis was primed from both the TCR alpha and TCR beta constant segments. Two PCR steps were used to amplify libraries, with sample barcodes and sequencing adapters being added in the second step. Sequencing of libraries was done on Illumina HiSeq 2500 (2x100 bp) or NovaSeq (2x150 bp). Per the original workflow: Reads were demultiplexed and collapsed into UMI consensus sequences with MIGEC, and V(D)J alignment was performed with MiXCR. Vaccine-responding clonotypes were defined with edgeR using replicate PBMC samples, requiring FDR below 0.01 and a log2 fold change above 5 up to day 15. Bulk clonotypes were assigned CD4 or CD8 identity according to which sequenced CD4 or CD8 repertoire held them at higher abundance. TCRdb cleaned the public reads at Q25 with fastp, built clones with MiXCR and kept in-frame beta chains. Every entry covers one CDR3 protein and lists the most common genes and DNA from its rows. It is TCRdb's table, rather than the study itself, that gives the V and J calls and clone size. Here the sample has around 300,000 distinct CDR3 sequences; around 4.4% occur a single time. The top ten clonotypes cover roughly a fifth of the sample.

What the treatment or condition label conveys for this sample: live attenuated yellow fever vaccine strain. At every blood-draw timepoint, two biological replicates of bulk PBMCs were collected. PBMCs were isolated from peripheral blood using a standard Ficoll-Paque protocol. TriZol was used to extract RNA from bulk PBMCs, CD4 and CD8 fractions, and dextramer-positive and dextramer-negative fractions. The TCR was taken from a man aged 18 to 30 who received the YFV17D yellow fever vaccine. The sequences come from PBMCs, collected 15 days after the yellow fever booster vaccination.

DNA sequence: TGTGCCAGCAGCTTCCTTTGGCAAGACAGGCCGAGCTCCTACGAGCAGTACTTC. Its protein is CASSFLWQDRPSSYEQYF. The V and J segments used are TRBV7-9 and TRBJ2-7; a weak D assignment points to TRBD1 (6 bases agree). There are 18 amino acids in the CDR3, from cysteine to phenylalanine inclusive. The only DNA kept is the CDR3, 54 bases in frame from the first base. The V and J ends are trimmed by 3 bases and 0 bases, leaving 21 bases between them. According to the germline V gene (reference sequence), CDR1 reads SEHNR and CDR2 reads FQNEAQ.